Below, 29 T cell receptor beta chains from the same sample are listed, as sequenced in a study of blood T cell repertoires in COVID-19. Repertoires were generated with immunoSEQ multiplex PCR, while TCRdb's copy carries only in-frame clones and drops some. Here the sample spans around 220,000 clones, around four fifths being singletons. The sequenced material came from peripheral blood. These receptors all come from a man aged 30 to 39 with active or convalescent COVID-19.

The chain couples TRBV19 to TRBJ1-1; D remains ambiguous. Germline V gene lookup returns CDR1 LNHDA and CDR2 SQIVND (reference sequence). V was shortened by 8 bases and J by 1 base, with 32 bases between the two germline ends. The CDR3 consists of 20 residues. This CDR3 is CASSLFGVVARNGKNTEAFF. DNA of the CDR3: TGTGCCAGTTCCCTTTTCGGGGTAGTTGCCAGGAATGGGAAGAACACTGAAGCTTTCTTT.

The V call is TRBV4-3, the J call TRBJ2-3; D unresolved. The germline V gene has CDR1 LGHNA and CDR2 YSLEER. CDR3 size: 16 residues. V lost 0 bases and J lost 9, with 19 bases in between. CDR3 loop: CASSQDSEASYPTQYF. CDR3 nucleotides: TGCGCCAGCAGCCAAGATTCAGAGGCCTCCTACCCCACGCAGTATTTT.

The rearrangement joins TRBV24-1 to TRBJ1-5; D remains unclear. CDR1 and CDR2 from the germline V gene are KGHDR and SFDVKD. The CDR3 length is 14 residues. V lost 5 bases and J lost 3, with 10 bases in between. CDR3 DNA: TGTGCCACCAGTGGTGTTGGAGTCAATCAGCCCCAGCATTTT. Translating gives CATSGVGVNQPQHF.

This chain uses TRBV4-1 with TRBJ2-7; 10 positions agree with TRBD2. Germline values: CDR1 MGHRA, CDR2 YSYEKL. J was trimmed by 0 bases and V by 0 bases; bases with no gene match: 5. This CDR3 is built from 17 residues. This CDR3 reads CASSQDWSGRASYEQYF. The CDR3 DNA reads as TGCGCCAGCAGCCAAGATTGGAGCGGGAGGGCCTCCTACGAGCAGTACTTC.

This chain connects TRBV7-9 to TRBJ1-1, with TRBD1 matching over 10 bases. The CDR3 has 17 amino acids. Germline V gives CDR1 SEHNR, CDR2 FQNEAQ (reference sequence). V was clipped by 6 bases and J by 8 bases; unmatched bases: 18. CDR3 nucleotide sequence: TGTGCCAGCAGGGCCTCCCCCCGGGACAGGGGACGAATAGAAGCTTTCTTT. Translation gives CASRASPRDRGRIEAFF.

DNA of the CDR3: TGTGCCAGCAGCGCCCGACAGGGGTCCGGCACCGGGGAGCTGTTTTTT. It is translated as CASSARQGSGTGELFF. This sequence joins TRBV5-4 and TRBJ2-2, with TRBD1 matching 8 bases. The CDR3 runs to 16 residues. CDR1 is SGHNT, CDR2 YYREEE, per germline (reference sequence). V shed 4 bases and J 4 bases; nucleotides not matched to a gene: 9.

The J gene is TRBJ2-1, the V gene TRBV10-3; tentatively, D is TRBD2 (7 bases). Per the germline V gene, CDR1 is ENHRY and CDR2 is SYGVKD. This CDR3 contains 16 residues. Trimming took off 10 bases at V and 0 bases at J, with 19 bases between the two ends. The CDR3 nucleotides are TGTGCCACCCAAGGGGTGGGGGGGCTCTCCTACAATGAGCAGTTCTTC. Amino acid sequence: CATQGVGGLSYNEQFF.

This chain joins TRBV18 and TRBJ1-3; TRBD1 might be the D (5 bases). From germline, CDR1 is KGHSH and CDR2 LQKENI. CDR3 length: 13 residues. The V end was cut by 6 bases, the J end by 8 bases, with 14 bases between. The CDR3 DNA is TGTGCCAGCTCGCCGACAGACGGATACACCATATATTTT. Its protein is CASSPTDGYTIYF.

The chain is built from TRBV28 and TRBJ2-5, with TRBD1 matching over 7 bases. CDR3 length equals 12 residues. Germline V gene sequence: CDR1 MDHEN, CDR2 SYDVKM. J lost 2 bases, V lost 8 bases, and 2 bases had no gene match. The CDR3 loop is CASRDSQETQYF. For the CDR3, the DNA is TGTGCCAGCCGGGACAGTCAAGAGACCCAGTACTTC.

This clone appeared once. The V and J genes are TRBV5-1 and TRBJ1-6; TRBD1 agrees at 7 bases. Looked up from germline, CDR1 is SGHRS and CDR2 is YFSETQ. V lost 4 bases and J lost 3; bases outside the gene matches: 1. The CDR3 has 14 residues. CDR3 loop: CASSRDSYNSPLHF. CDR3 nucleotides: TGCGCCAGCAGCCGGGACAGCTATAATTCACCCCTCCACTTT.

The chain has TRBV18 and TRBJ1-6; the D gene is possibly TRBD1 (5 bases). Trimming pared 6 bases from V and 14 bases from J, leaving 17 bases between. This CDR3 is 13 amino acids long. CDR1 KGHSH and CDR2 LQKENI come from the germline V gene. The CDR3 protein is CASSHLDTHTLHF. The CDR3, as DNA: TGTGCCAGCTCCCACCTGGACACTCATACCCTCCACTTT.

This clone was counted only a few times. CDR3 sequence: CASSEFNRGDEQYF. In DNA, the CDR3 is TGTGCCAGCAGTGAATTTAACAGGGGAGACGAGCAGTACTTC. The chain is built from TRBV25-1 and TRBJ2-7; 7 bases align to TRBD1. The CDR3 covers 14 residues. The V gene end was trimmed by 1 base and the J gene end by 5 bases; junction bases not matched to a gene: 5. Germline V gene lookup returns CDR1 MGHDK and CDR2 SYGVNS.

The genes are TRBV18 and TRBJ1-4; D is ambiguous. Trimming took off 6 bases at V and 2 bases at J, with 10 bases between the two ends. This CDR3 is 14 amino acids long. Germline V lookup: CDR1 KGHSH, CDR2 LQKENI. The CDR3 DNA reads TGTGCCAGCTCGCCGACACCGACTAATGAAAAACTGTTTTTT. Translated, it gives CASSPTPTNEKLFF.

This clone was found a few times. V usage is TRBV4-1 and J usage is TRBJ2-7; 8 positions agree with TRBD1. J gave up 0 bases and V 2 bases, and 9 bases lay outside the gene matches. CDR3 size: 17 residues. The germline gives CDR1 MGHRA, CDR2 YSYEKL. CDR3 sequence: CASSQNPSGGASYEQYF. The DNA of the CDR3 is TGCGCCAGCAGCCAAAATCCGTCAGGGGGCGCCTCCTACGAGCAGTACTTC.

The chain couples TRBV29-1 to TRBJ1-2, with unresolved D. V was shortened by 0 bases and J by 0 bases, with 11 bases between the two germline ends. The CDR3 runs to 15 residues. The V gene's germline CDR1 is SQVTM and CDR2 ANQGSEA. CDR3 in DNA: TGCAGCGTTGAAGATAGTTCCTTAGCTAACTATGGCTACACCTTC. Protein product: CSVEDSSLANYGYTF.

This chain links TRBV15 with TRBJ1-3; D possibly corresponds to TRBD1 (5 bases). The length of the CDR3 is 15 residues. Per germline, CDR1 LNHNV and CDR2 YYDKDF (reference sequence). The ends were cut back, 1 base at V and 4 bases at J, with 11 bases in the middle. The CDR3: CATSRGGGGGNTIYF. The CDR3 DNA is TGTGCCACCAGCAGAGGTGGGGGAGGCGGAAACACCATATATTTT.

This clone was recorded once. The CDR3 sequence: CASSSPLLDRVHGYTF. CDR3 coding DNA: TGTGCCAGCAGCTCCCCCCTACTCGACAGGGTTCATGGCTACACCTTC. The chain has TRBV5-6 and TRBJ1-2; 7 bases map to TRBD1. Germline lookup yields CDR1 SGHDT and CDR2 YYEEEE. CDR3 length: 16 residues. Trimming removed 3 bases from V and 6 bases from J; junction bases left unmatched: 14.

The rearrangement uses TRBV19 and TRBJ2-1; weak D call: TRBD2 (5 bases). Germline values: CDR1 LNHDA, CDR2 SQIVND (reference sequence). The CDR3 has 14 residues. V lost 3 bases and J 6 bases, leaving 12 bases between the germline ends. For the CDR3, the DNA is TGTGCCAGTAGTATCCGGGCTGCGGGCAATGAGCAGTTCTTC. Amino acid sequence: CASSIRAAGNEQFF. The full variable domain, with the rest looked up from reference TRBV19 and TRBJ2-1, is DGGITQSPKYLFRKEGQNVTLSCEQNLNHDAMYWYRQDPGQGLRLIYYSQIVNDFQKGDIAEGYSVSREKKESFPLTVTSAQKNPTAFYLCASSIRAAGNEQFFGPGTRLTVL.

V and J are TRBV11-3 and TRBJ2-3; 12 bases line up with TRBD2. The V gene end was trimmed by 4 bases and the J gene end by 7 bases; junction bases not matched to a gene: 3. This CDR3 is 14 amino acids long. Germline CDR1 SGHNT, CDR2 YENEEA. CDR3 in amino acids: CASSSGTSGYTQYF. CDR3 nucleotide sequence: TGTGCCAGCAGCTCCGGGACTAGCGGGTATACGCAGTATTTT.

The V and J genes are TRBV4-3 and TRBJ2-5; D is perhaps TRBD2 (7 bases). V was shortened by 0 bases and J by 7 bases, with 15 bases between the two germline ends. Germline CDR1 LGHNA, CDR2 YSLEER. The CDR3 is 15 residues long. DNA of the CDR3: TGCGCCAGCAGCCAAGATCGGCCAAGGGGGGGGACCCAGTACTTC. Protein: CASSQDRPRGGTQYF.

The genes are TRBV2 and TRBJ1-2; 7 positions agree with TRBD1. The CDR3 is made up of 14 amino acids. Germline V gives CDR1 SNHLY, CDR2 FYNNEI. J was trimmed by 4 bases and V by 2 bases; bases with no gene match: 4. CDR3: CASSETGVAYGYTF. CDR3 DNA sequence: TGTGCCAGCAGTGAAACAGGGGTGGCCTATGGCTACACCTTC.

This clone was counted only a few times. V gene TRBV18 combines with J gene TRBJ2-3; D remains unclear. The V end was cut by 3 bases, the J end by 3 bases, with 13 bases between. CDR1 is KGHSH and CDR2 is LQKENI in the germline V gene. CDR3 length: 15 amino acids. CDR3 loop: CASSPGLGRTDTQYF. The CDR3 DNA sequence: TGTGCCAGCTCACCCGGGTTGGGTAGGACAGATACGCAGTATTTT.

This clone was recorded once. V and J are TRBV18 and TRBJ2-1, with 7 bases aligning to TRBD2. The CDR3 totals 14 residues. Germline V CDR1 and CDR2: KGHSH, LQKENI. The J segment lost 6 bases and the V segment lost 0 bases, leaving 2 bases of the junction unmatched. The CDR3 is CASSPPTSPNEQFF. CDR3 in DNA: TGTGCCAGCTCACCACCGACTAGCCCCAATGAGCAGTTCTTC.

V usage is TRBV25-1 and J usage is TRBJ1-1; no definite D call. The CDR3 totals 13 residues. Trimming left V 1 base short and J 5 bases short, with 8 bases between. The germline CDR1 and CDR2 sequences are MGHDK and SYGVNS. The CDR3 protein is CASSEWVRTEAFF. The CDR3 nucleotides read TGTGCCAGCAGTGAATGGGTCAGGACTGAAGCTTTCTTT.

The chain is built from TRBV5-1 and TRBJ1-4; 7 bases are shared with TRBD1. The CDR3 is made up of 17 amino acids. Germline values: CDR1 SGHRS, CDR2 YFSETQ. V trimming: 0 bases; J trimming: 8 bases; junction bases outside the gene matches: 13. CDR3 sequence (DNA): TGCGCCAGCAGCTTGGGTGACGGGACAGTGCACGGGGAAAAACTGTTTTTT. This encodes CASSLGDGTVHGEKLFF. The full variable domain, with the rest looked up from reference TRBV5-1 and TRBJ1-4, is KAGVTQTPRYLIKTRGQQVTLSCSPISGHRSVSWYQQTPGQGLQFLFEYFSETQRNKGNFPGRFSGRQFSNSRSEMNVSTLELGDSALYLCASSLGDGTVHGEKLFFGSGTQLSVL.

The chain has TRBV6-2 or TRBV6-3 and TRBJ2-1, with TRBD2 matching 8 bases. The CDR3 totals 17 residues. J was trimmed by 1 base and V by 0 bases; bases with no gene match: 5. Germline loops: CDR1 MNHEY, CDR2 SVGEGT. This chain's CDR3 is CASSYSIGGGSYNEQFF. DNA of the CDR3: TGTGCCAGCAGTTACTCGATCGGGGGGGGTTCCTACAATGAGCAGTTCTTC.

The rearrangement links TRBV7-9 to TRBJ2-3; tentatively, D is TRBD2 (5 bases). The CDR3 is 13 residues long. Trimming took 5 bases from V and 7 from J, leaving 13 bases between them. Germline-derived CDR1 and CDR2 are SEHNR and FQNEAQ (reference sequence). CDR3 nucleotide sequence: TGTGCCAGCAGCGTCCCGGCGGGCTATACGCAGTATTTT. Protein product: CASSVPAGYTQYF.

J is TRBJ2-5 and V is TRBV10-3; possible D gene TRBD1, 6 bases. Germline-derived CDR1 and CDR2 are ENHRY and SYGVKD. Trimming pared 8 bases from V and 2 bases from J, leaving 12 bases between. The CDR3 totals 13 residues. CDR3 sequence reads: CAIPGHHQETQYF. CDR3 DNA sequence: TGTGCCATCCCGGGACATCATCAAGAGACCCAGTACTTC.

V usage is TRBV12-3 or TRBV12-4 and J usage is TRBJ1-5; D possibly corresponds to TRBD1 (5 bases). The V end was cut by 6 bases, the J end by 7 bases, with 13 bases between. This CDR3 is built from 13 residues. CDR3 nucleotides: TGTGCCAGCAGGGCAGGGTCCCGCCAGCCCCAGCATTTT. It codes for CASRAGSRQPQHF.